This T cell receptor beta chain was recovered during a study of T cell changes during pregnancy in multiple sclerosis. Data came from immunoSEQ multiplex PCR; TCRdb stores just in-frame clones and leaves some out. The sample gives around 110,000 clones, around 93% of which show up once; 0.78% is in the top ten. J was trimmed by 5 bases and V by 4 bases; bases with no gene match: 9. The CDR3 runs 15 residues. Germline V gives CDR1 SGHAT, CDR2 FQNNGV. The specimen comprised peripheral blood, sampled in the third trimester of pregnancy. V and J are TRBV11-2 and TRBJ2-5, with 8 bases fitting TRBD2. The TCR comes from a female donor in good health, enrolled as a control in a pregnancy study. The CDR3 region is CASSSPGGAEETQYF. CDR3 sequence (DNA): TGTGCCAGCAGCTCTCCGGGGGGGGCCGAGGAGACCCAGTACTTC. Full variable domain (remainder filled in from reference TRBV11-2 and TRBJ2-5): EAGVAQSPRYKIIEKRQSVAFWCNPISGHATLYWYQQILGQGPKLLIQFQNNGVVDDSQLPKDRFSAERLKGVDSTLKIQPAKLEDSAVYLCASSSPGGAEETQYFGPGTRLLVL.